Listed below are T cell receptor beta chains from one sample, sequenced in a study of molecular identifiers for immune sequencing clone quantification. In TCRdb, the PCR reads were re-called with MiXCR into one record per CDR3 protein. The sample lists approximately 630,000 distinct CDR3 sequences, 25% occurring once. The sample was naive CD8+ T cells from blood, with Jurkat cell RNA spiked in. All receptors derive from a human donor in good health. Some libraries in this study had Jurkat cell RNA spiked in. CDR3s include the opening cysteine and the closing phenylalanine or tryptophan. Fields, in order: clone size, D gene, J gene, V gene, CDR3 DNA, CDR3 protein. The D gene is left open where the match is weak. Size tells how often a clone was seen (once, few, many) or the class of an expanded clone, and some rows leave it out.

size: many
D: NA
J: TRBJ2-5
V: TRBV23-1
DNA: TGCGCCAGCAGTCAATCTGGCGTCCAGAGACCCCAGTACTTC
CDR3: CASSQSGVQRPQYF

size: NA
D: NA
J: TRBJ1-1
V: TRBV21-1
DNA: TGTGTCAGCAGCGAAGGGATGCCCGAAGCTTTCTTT
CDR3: CVSSEGMPEAFF

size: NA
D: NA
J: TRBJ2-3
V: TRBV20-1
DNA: TGCAGTGCCACGTCCGGGGAGACTAGCACAGATACGCAGTATTTT
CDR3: CSATSGETSTDTQYF

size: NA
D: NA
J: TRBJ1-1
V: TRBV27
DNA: TGTGCCGCAGGGATCCCTGAAGCTTTCTTT
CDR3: CAAGIPEAFF

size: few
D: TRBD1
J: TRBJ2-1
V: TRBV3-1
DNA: TGTGCCAGCAGCCGACAGGGGCAAGAGCAGTTCTTC
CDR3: CASSRQGQEQFF

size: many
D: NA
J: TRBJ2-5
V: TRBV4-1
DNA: TGCGCCAGCAGCCAAGAGATCCAAGAGACCCAGTACTTC
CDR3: CASSQEIQETQYF

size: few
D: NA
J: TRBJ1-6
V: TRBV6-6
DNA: TGTGCCAGCAGTGACAGCGCTTATAATTCACCCCTCCACTTT
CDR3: CASSDSAYNSPLHF

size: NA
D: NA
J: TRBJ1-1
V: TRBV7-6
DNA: TGTGCCAGCAGCTCTTACGGGACTGAAGCTCTCTTT
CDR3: CASSSYGTEALF

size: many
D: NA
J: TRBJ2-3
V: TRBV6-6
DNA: TGTGCCAGCAGTTACGAGGGTCGAAGCACAGATACGCAGTATTTT
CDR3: CASSYEGRSTDTQYF

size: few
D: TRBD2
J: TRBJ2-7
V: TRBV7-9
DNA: TGTGCCAGCAGCTCATCGACTAGCGGGAGTTCCTACGAGCAGTACTTC
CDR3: CASSSSTSGSSYEQYF

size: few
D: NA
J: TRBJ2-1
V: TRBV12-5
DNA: TGTGCTAGTGGTTTGGAGACCGGCAATGAGCAGTTCTTC
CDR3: CASGLETGNEQFF

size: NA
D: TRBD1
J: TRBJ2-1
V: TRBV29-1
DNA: TGCAGCGTCCGAGGACAGGGGAGCAACAATGAGCAGTTCTTC
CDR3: CSVRGQGSNNEQFF

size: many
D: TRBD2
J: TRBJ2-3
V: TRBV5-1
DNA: TGCGCCAGCAGCCCTCGGACTAGTCCAGATACGCAGTATTTT
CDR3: CASSPRTSPDTQYF

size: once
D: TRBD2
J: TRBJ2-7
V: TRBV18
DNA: TGTGCCAGCTCATCCCCGAGTCTCGAGCGGGGGGACTACGAGCAGTACTTC
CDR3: CASSSPSLERGDYEQYF

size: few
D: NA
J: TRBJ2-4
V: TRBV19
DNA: TGTGCCAGTACCCCTCCGGGGTGGGAGAGAAACATTCAGTACTTC
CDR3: CASTPPGWERNIQYF

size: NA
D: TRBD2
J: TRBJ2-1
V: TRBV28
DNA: TGTGCCAGCAGTTTTCGGTCGAGCGGGATCCCATGCAATGAGCAGTTCTTC
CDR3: CASSFRSSGIPCNEQFF

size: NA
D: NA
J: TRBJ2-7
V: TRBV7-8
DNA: TGTGCCAGCAGCTTAGACCCTTTCTGGGACGAGCAGTACTTC
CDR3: CASSLDPFWDEQYF